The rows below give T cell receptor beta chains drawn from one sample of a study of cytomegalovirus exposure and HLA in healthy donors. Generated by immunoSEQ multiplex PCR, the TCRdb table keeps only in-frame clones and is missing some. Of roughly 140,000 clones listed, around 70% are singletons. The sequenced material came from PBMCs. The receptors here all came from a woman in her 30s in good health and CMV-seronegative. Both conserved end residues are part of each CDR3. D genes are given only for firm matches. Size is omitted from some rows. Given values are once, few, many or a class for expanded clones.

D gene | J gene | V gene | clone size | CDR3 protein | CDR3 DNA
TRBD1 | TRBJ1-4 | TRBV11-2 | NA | CASSLGLSGDRGNEKLFF | TGTGCCAGCAGCTTAGGGTTGAGTGGAGACAGGGGAAATGAAAAACTGTTTTTT
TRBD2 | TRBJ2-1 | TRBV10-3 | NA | CAISEFGTSGANEQFF | TGTGCCATCAGTGAGTTCGGGACTAGCGGGGCAAATGAGCAGTTCTTC
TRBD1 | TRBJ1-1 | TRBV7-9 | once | CASSLRQGDTEAFF | TGTGCCAGCAGCCTTCGACAGGGAGACACTGAAGCTTTCTTT
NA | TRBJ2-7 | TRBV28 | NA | CASSFPTGTYEQYF | TGTGCCAGCAGTTTCCCGACAGGAACCTACGAGCAGTACTTC
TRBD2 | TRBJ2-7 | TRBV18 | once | CASSGTSGSGYEQYF | TGTGCCAGCTCAGGGACTAGCGGGAGTGGGTACGAGCAGTACTTC
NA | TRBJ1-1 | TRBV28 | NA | CASSLWGASNSETEAFF | TGTGCCAGCAGTTTATGGGGGGCCTCCAATTCGGAAACTGAAGCTTTCTTT
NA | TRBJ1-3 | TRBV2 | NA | CASSEAVGDGNTIYF | TGTGCCAGCAGTGAAGCGGTGGGAGACGGAAACACCATATATTTT
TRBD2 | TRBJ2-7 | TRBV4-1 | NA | CASSQVGGYEQYF | TGCGCCAGCAGCCAAGTGGGGGGGTACGAGCAGTACTTC
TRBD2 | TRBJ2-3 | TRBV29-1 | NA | CSVPRTSGGFSTDTQYF | TGCAGCGTCCCCCGGACTAGCGGGGGATTTAGCACAGATACGCAGTATTTT
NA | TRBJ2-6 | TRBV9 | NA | CASSVAGSSGANVLTF | TGTGCCAGCAGCGTAGCTGGGAGCTCTGGGGCCAACGTCCTGACTTTC
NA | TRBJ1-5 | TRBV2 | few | CASSADRTGNQPQHF | TGTGCCAGCAGTGCTGACAGGACGGGCAATCAGCCCCAGCATTTT
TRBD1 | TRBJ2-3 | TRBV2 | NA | CASSEARGGGTDTQYF | TGTGCCAGCAGTGAAGCGCGAGGGGGCGGCACAGATACGCAGTATTTT
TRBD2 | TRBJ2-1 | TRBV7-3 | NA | CASSPTSGNYNEQFF | TGTGCCAGCAGCCCTACTAGCGGGAACTACAATGAGCAGTTCTTC
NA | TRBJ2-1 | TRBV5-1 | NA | CASSFVALSYNEQFF | TGCGCCAGCAGCTTCGTAGCCCTCTCCTACAATGAGCAGTTCTTC
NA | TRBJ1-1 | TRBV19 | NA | CASSIGAGRMNTEAFF | TGTGCCAGTAGTATTGGGGCAGGAAGAATGAACACTGAAGCTTTCTTT
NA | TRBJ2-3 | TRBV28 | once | CASSSAWSTESTDTQYF | TGTGCCAGCAGTTCCGCCTGGTCGACAGAGAGCACAGATACGCAGTATTTT
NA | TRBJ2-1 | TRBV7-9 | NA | CASSARQNNEQFF | TGTGCCAGCAGCGCCAGACAGAACAATGAGCAGTTCTTC
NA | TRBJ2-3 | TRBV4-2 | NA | CASSQAGTDTQYF | TGTGCCAGCAGCCAAGCGGGTACTGATACGCAGTATTTT
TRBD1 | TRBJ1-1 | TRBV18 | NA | CASSALPGQGALGTEAFF | TGTGCCAGCTCAGCTCTACCGGGACAGGGGGCGCTGGGCACTGAAGCTTTCTTT
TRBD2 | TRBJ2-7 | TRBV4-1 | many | CASSQDGAGSYEQYF | TGCGCCAGCAGCCAAGATGGAGCGGGGTCCTACGAGCAGTACTTC
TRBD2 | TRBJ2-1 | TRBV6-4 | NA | CASSDSSGSYNEQFF | TGTGCCAGCAGTGACTCTAGCGGGAGCTACAATGAGCAGTTCTTC
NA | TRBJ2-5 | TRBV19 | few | CASSVLRRGAAQETQYF | TGTGCCAGTAGTGTGCTTAGGCGCGGGGCAGCCCAAGAGACCCAGTACTTC
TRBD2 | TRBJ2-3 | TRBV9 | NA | CASSVRTSGDTQYF | TGTGCCAGCAGCGTAAGGACTAGCGGAGATACGCAGTATTTT
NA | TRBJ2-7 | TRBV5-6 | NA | CASNHNEGTSFYEQYF | TGTGCCAGCAACCATAACGAGGGGACTTCGTTCTACGAGCAGTACTTC
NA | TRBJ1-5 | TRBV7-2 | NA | CASSKSGGLGPQHF | TGTGCCAGCAGCAAATCGGGGGGGTTAGGGCCCCAGCATTTT
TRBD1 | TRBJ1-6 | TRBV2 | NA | CASSEDRGESPLHF | TGTGCCAGCAGTGAAGACAGGGGAGAATCACCCCTCCACTTT
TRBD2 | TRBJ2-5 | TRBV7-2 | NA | CASSPLQREPYF | TGTGCCAGCAGCCCCCTGCAGCGGGAGCCGTACTTC
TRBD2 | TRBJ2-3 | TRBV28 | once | CASSSPGLATLTQYF | TGTGCCAGCAGTTCCCCGGGACTAGCGACTCTTACGCAGTATTTT
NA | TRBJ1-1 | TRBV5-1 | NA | CASSLSGETEAFF | TGCGCCAGCAGCTTATCAGGGGAGACTGAAGCTTTCTTT
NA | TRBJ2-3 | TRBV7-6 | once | CASSSGPDNTDTQYF | TGTGCCAGCAGCTCGGGTCCGGACAACACAGATACGCAGTATTTT
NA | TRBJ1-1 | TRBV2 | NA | CAGEGGLAYTEAFF | TGTGCCGGCGAGGGAGGGCTTGCGTACACTGAAGCTTTCTTT
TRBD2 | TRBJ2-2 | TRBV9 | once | CASSPRRGTNTGELFF | TGTGCCAGCAGCCCTCGGCGGGGGACGAACACCGGGGAGCTGTTTTTT
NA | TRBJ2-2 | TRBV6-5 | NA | CASSYRTGELFF | TGTGCCAGCAGTTACCGGACCGGGGAGCTGTTTTTT
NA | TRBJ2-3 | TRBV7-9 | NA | CASSVEEDTQYF | TGTGCCAGCAGTGTTGAGGAGGATACGCAGTATTTT
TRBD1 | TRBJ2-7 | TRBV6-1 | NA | CASSVGQGFSEQYF | TGTGCCAGCAGTGTCGGACAGGGGTTTTCCGAGCAGTACTTC
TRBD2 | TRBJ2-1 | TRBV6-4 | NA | CASSTGLAGTDEQFF | TGTGCCAGCAGTACTGGACTAGCGGGAACGGATGAGCAGTTCTTC
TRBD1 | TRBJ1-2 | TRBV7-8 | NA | CASSSSGTGLYGYTF | TGTGCCAGCAGCTCCTCCGGGACAGGGCTATATGGCTACACCTTC
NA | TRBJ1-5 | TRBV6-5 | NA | CASSYSSRGGQPQHF | TGTGCCAGCAGTTACTCCTCGCGGGGTGGTCAGCCCCAGCATTTT
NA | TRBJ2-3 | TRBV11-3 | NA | CASSSRRGTQYF | TGTGCCAGCAGCTCCCGCCGAGGTACGCAGTATTTT
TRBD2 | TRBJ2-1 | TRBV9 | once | CASSPGTSVNNEQFF | TGTGCCAGCAGCCCCGGGACTAGCGTCAACAATGAGCAGTTCTTC
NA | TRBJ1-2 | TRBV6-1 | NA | CASSEAWSHPSGYTF | TGTGCCAGCAGTGAAGCCTGGAGCCACCCCTCTGGCTACACCTTC